A selection of T cell receptor beta chains follows, all from one sample in a study of blood T cell repertoires in COVID-19. Method: immunoSEQ multiplex PCR; TCRdb's copy keeps in-frame clones and lacks some. This table has hundreds of thousands of clones, about 90% appearing once. Sequenced input: peripheral blood. Every receptor here comes from a woman aged 30 to 39 with COVID-19, enrolled during active disease. CDR3s include the opening cysteine and the closing phenylalanine or tryptophan. The order of the fields is J gene, clone size, D gene, V gene, CDR3 DNA, CDR3 protein. D genes are given only for firm matches. Clone sizes are given selectively: once, few, many, or a class where the clone is expanded.

>TRBJ2-5|-|TRBD2|TRBV6-5
TGTGCCAGCAGTTACTCGCTAGCGGGGGGCGGGGAGACCCAGTACTTC
CASSYSLAGGGETQYF
>TRBJ1-1|-|TRBD1|TRBV7-2
TGTGCCAGCAGCCCGCAACAGGGGGGAGTCACTGAAGCTTTCTTT
CASSPQQGGVTEAFF
>TRBJ1-5|few|-|TRBV6-8
TGTGCCAGCAACACTGACAGACATCGAGGCAATCAGCCCCAGCATTTT
CASNTDRHRGNQPQHF
>TRBJ2-3|-|-|TRBV10-1
TGCGCCAGCAGTGGCGGGGCAGATACGCAGTATTTT
CASSGGADTQYF
>TRBJ2-3|-|-|TRBV6-5
TGTGCCAGCAGTTACTCGAAAGCCCCGGGGAGGGATACGCAGTATTTT
CASSYSKAPGRDTQYF
>TRBJ2-4|-|TRBD2|TRBV5-8
TGTGCCAGCAGTCGGGGAGGGTCGGCCAAAAACATTCAGTACTTC
CASSRGGSAKNIQYF
>TRBJ1-5|-|-|TRBV19
TGTGCCAGTAGTATCGGGGGGGGGCCCCAGCATTTT
CASSIGGGPQHF
>TRBJ2-3|-|TRBD1|TRBV2
TGTGCCAGCAGTCCGGACAGGGCAACCACAGATACGCAGTATTTT
CASSPDRATTDTQYF
>TRBJ1-4|-|-|TRBV2
TGTGCCAGCAGTGAACAGGGGACTAATGAAAAACTGTTTTTT
CASSEQGTNEKLFF
>TRBJ1-2|once|-|TRBV2
TGTGCCAGCAGTGACCTTAATTATGGCTACACCTTC
CASSDLNYGYTF
>TRBJ1-1|many|TRBD1|TRBV3-1/TRBV3-2
TGTGCCAGCAGCCCGACTACAGGGGTGACTGAAGCTTTCTTT
CASSPTTGVTEAFF
>TRBJ2-1|-|-|TRBV2
TGTGCCAGCAGTCAGGTTGTCCCCCAGTTCTTC
CASSQVVPQFF
>TRBJ1-4|-|-|TRBV6-5
TGTGCCAGCAGTTACTCCTTTGGCCCTCGGGTTGAAAAACTGTTTTTT
CASSYSFGPRVEKLFF
>TRBJ1-4|-|-|TRBV7-2
TGTGCCAGCAGCCCCGATCGTCGGGCAACTAATGAAAAACTGTTTTTT
CASSPDRRATNEKLFF
>TRBJ2-1|-|-|TRBV5-1
TGCGCCAGCAGCTTGCAGGGTTATATCTCAAACAATGAGCAGTTCTTC
CASSLQGYISNNEQFF
>TRBJ2-2|-|TRBD1|TRBV12-3/TRBV12-4
TGTGCCAGCGGACAGGGGTACACCGGGGAGCTGTTTTTT
CASGQGYTGELFF
>TRBJ1-2|few|-|TRBV18
TGTGCCAGCTCACGTACAGGCGAGCGCTATGGCTACACCTTC
CASSRTGERYGYTF
>TRBJ2-1|-|TRBD2|TRBV5-1
TGCGCCAGCAGCTTGGCGGTAGCGGGGGTGAATGAGCAGTTCTTC
CASSLAVAGVNEQFF
>TRBJ1-2|-|TRBD1|TRBV4-3
TGCGCCAGCAGCCCCGGACAGGGGGTAGGAAACTATGGCTACACCTTC
CASSPGQGVGNYGYTF
>TRBJ1-2|-|-|TRBV6-2/TRBV6-3
TGTGCCAGCAGTAGCCTCCGAACTTATAACTATGGCTACACCTTC
CASSSLRTYNYGYTF
>TRBJ1-2|-|TRBD1|TRBV25-1
TGTGCCAGCAGAGAGGGGGCGAGCGGCTACACCTTC
CASREGASGYTF
>TRBJ1-2|-|-|TRBV30
TGTGCCTGGAGGATTGGGCAGAACGCTAACTATGGCTACACCTTC
CAWRIGQNANYGYTF
>TRBJ1-4|-|TRBD1|TRBV2
TGTGCCAGCAGAAAAAGGGAGACAGGGGATGAAAAACTGTTTTTT
CASRKRETGDEKLFF
>TRBJ2-7|few|TRBD2|TRBV10-3
TGTGCCATCAGTGAGTCTGAGCGGGGGTCCTACGAGCAGTACTTC
CAISESERGSYEQYF
>TRBJ1-1|-|TRBD1|TRBV5-6
TGTGCCAGCAGCCCGGGACAGGGGAACACTGAAGCTTTCTTT
CASSPGQGNTEAFF
>TRBJ2-5|once|TRBD2|TRBV6-5
TGTGCCAGCAGCCGACTAGCGGACAACACAGAGACCCAGTACTTC
CASSRLADNTETQYF
>TRBJ1-2|-|TRBD1|TRBV5-5
TGTGCCAGCAGCCCTCGACAGGGGTATAGCTATGGCTACACCTTC
CASSPRQGYSYGYTF
>TRBJ2-4|-|TRBD1|TRBV13
TGTGCCAGCAGCGCCCAAGGGGGCTTAGCCAAAAACATTCAGTACTTC
CASSAQGGLAKNIQYF
>TRBJ2-1|-|TRBD2|TRBV6-4
TGTGCCAGCAGTGAACTAGCGGGGGATTACAATGAGCAGTTCTTC
CASSELAGDYNEQFF
>TRBJ1-4|once|-|TRBV10-1
TGCGCCAGCAGTGAAGAGCGAGGAGAAAAACTGTTTTTT
CASSEERGEKLFF
>TRBJ2-7|-|TRBD1|TRBV5-1
TGCGCCAGCAGGGGGACAGGGGCGAAGTACGAGCAGTACTTC
CASRGTGAKYEQYF
>TRBJ2-3|-|-|TRBV27
TGTGCCAGCAGTTTCGGGCGGGGAGATACGCAGTATTTT
CASSFGRGDTQYF
>TRBJ1-2|-|TRBD1|TRBV6-5
TGTGCCACCGCCCCGGGACAGGGAGAAGGTGGCTACACCTTC
CATAPGQGEGGYTF
>TRBJ1-1|-|-|TRBV3-1/TRBV3-2
TGTGCCAGCAGCCAAGTACAGGTGAACACTGAAGCTTTCTTT
CASSQVQVNTEAFF
>TRBJ1-2|-|-|TRBV2
TGTGCCGGCCATCTAGGCAGTCCTAACTATGGCTACACCTTC
CAGHLGSPNYGYTF
>TRBJ1-3|-|-|TRBV9
TGTGCCAGCAGCCAAGGAGGAGCTGGAAACACCATATATTTT
CASSQGGAGNTIYF
>TRBJ1-2|large|-|TRBV4-2
TGTGCCAGCAGCCAAGAATTGGGGCAACCGTCTAACTATGGCTACACCTTC
CASSQELGQPSNYGYTF
>TRBJ1-6|-|TRBD1|TRBV2
TGTGCCAGCAGTCGGGACAGGGGTAATTCACCCCTCCACTTT
CASSRDRGNSPLHF